This TCR beta chain was sequenced for a study of T-cell reconstitution after alpha-beta-depleted transplantation in children (dated by TCRdb to 2016 to 2018). With regard to the full study: Using TCR repertoire profiling, the study quantitatively followed how T-cell immune reconstitution unfolded in children after TCRalphabeta/CD19-depleted allogeneic hematopoietic cell transplantation.

A few counts support this clonotype. Which antigen it targets is not known. No base-level quality is on record; no much larger clone is a single base apart. Sequences SGHRS (CDR1) and YFSETQ (CDR2) are obtained from the germline V gene. From the cysteine through the phenylalanine, the CDR3 covers 15 amino acids. Here the CDR3 DNA is all that survives: 45 bases in frame from base 1. Between the V and J ends, shortened by 3 bases and 4 bases respectively, the junction contains 13 bases. Library preparation was by PCR. Instrument used: Illumina HiSeq 2500. TCR library preparation used molecular barcoding, with unique molecular identifiers applied to normalize quantification of the TCRbeta repertoire. In-frame beta chains were kept once TCRdb had trimmed the public reads at Q25 with fastp and called clones with MiXCR. Entries that share a CDR3 protein sequence are merged under the most common genes and DNA. Recorded for this sample are about 340,000 distinct CDR3 sequences; about a tenth of them occurred a single time. The top ten clonotypes cover around 2.3% of the sample.

This clonotype was sampled from a human donor who donated a stem cell graft to a child with acute lymphoblastic leukemia. The sample consisted of PBMCs from the stem cell graft donor, taken from the stem cell graft. Rearrangement joined TRBV5-1 to TRBJ2-2; perhaps TRBD1 is the D gene, with 5 bases matching. The CDR3 is CASSSTSGATGELFF. The DNA sequence is as follows: TGCGCCAGCAGCTCCACGAGTGGGGCCACCGGGGAGCTGTTTTTT.